The 10 T cell receptor beta chains in this list originate from one sample, sequenced in a study of T cells in Graves' hyperthyroidism and ophthalmopathy. Researchers amplified the TCR beta CDR3 regions from RNA transcripts. TCR CDR3 underwent first-round RT-PCR with the HTBI primer set. TCRdb re-called the multiplex PCR reads with MiXCR, one entry per CDR3 protein. This sample has 450,000 to 500,000 distinct CDR3 sequences, with approximately 23% found just once. The sequenced sample was blood. Receptors were obtained from an older woman with Graves' ophthalmopathy.

The chain is built from TRBV7-2 and TRBJ2-5; D is unclear. The CDR3 is made up of 15 amino acids. V shed 5 bases and J shed 4 bases, with 17 bases lying between them. CDR1 is SGHTA and CDR2 is FQGNSA in the germline V gene. The CDR3 sequence is CASSPRLTLGETQYF. As DNA, the CDR3 is TGTGCCAGCAGCCCCCGTTTGACCCTAGGAGAGACCCAGTACTTC. Full variable domain (outside the CDR3, taken from reference TRBV7-2 and TRBJ2-5): GAGVSQSPSNKVTEKGKDVELRCDPISGHTALYWYRQSLGQGLEFLIYFQGNSAPDKSGLPSDRFSAERTGGSVSTLTIQRTQQEDSAVYLCASSPRLTLGETQYFGPGTRLLVL.

This clonotype was seen ten or more times. This chain connects TRBV10-2 to TRBJ2-7; the match to TRBD1 covers 10 bases. From germline, CDR1 is WSHSY and CDR2 SAAADI. V lost 7 bases, J lost 3 bases, and 9 bases stayed unmatched. The CDR3 covers 15 residues. The CDR3 here is CASTHEGDRGYEQYF. The CDR3 DNA reads as TGCGCCAGCACCCACGAGGGGGACAGGGGCTACGAGCAGTACTTC.

This clonotype was seen more than once but under ten times. CDR3 sequence: CASSYNRDSEAFF. The CDR3 DNA reads as TGTGCCAGCAGTTATAATCGGGATTCTGAAGCTTTCTTT. The J gene is TRBJ1-1, the V gene TRBV6-1; D call uncertain. The CDR3 has 13 residues. V lost 5 bases, J lost 6 bases, and 13 bases lay in between. Germline V gene data show CDR1 as MNHNS and CDR2 as SASEGT.

This clonotype showed up just a few times. The chain uses TRBV5-5 and TRBJ1-6, with 9 bases aligning to TRBD1. The germline CDR1 and CDR2 sequences are SGHKS and YYEKEE (reference sequence). With 4 bases clipped from V and 10 bases from J, the junction kept 9 bases outside the gene matches. The CDR3 consists of 15 residues. The CDR3 protein is CASSGLQGAISPLHF. In DNA form, the CDR3 reads TGTGCCAGCAGCGGATTACAGGGGGCAATATCACCCCTCCACTTT.

V gene TRBV6-1 combines with J gene TRBJ2-1, with 7 positions matching TRBD1. This CDR3 is 14 amino acids long. Trimming removed 6 bases from V and 7 bases from J; junction bases left unmatched: 9. Germline CDR1 MNHNS, CDR2 SASEGT. The CDR3 sequence: CASRAQGEMNEQFF. Written as DNA, the CDR3 is TGTGCCAGCAGGGCCCAGGGGGAGATGAATGAGCAGTTCTTC.

The rearrangement uses TRBV6-4 and TRBJ2-2; 8 nucleotides line up with TRBD2. Per germline, CDR1 MRHNA and CDR2 SNTAGT. The CDR3 totals 15 residues. Trimming took 3 bases from V and 1 from J; bases not matched to a gene: 1. Here the CDR3 reads CASSETSGNTGELFF. DNA of the CDR3: TGTGCCAGCAGTGAAACTAGCGGGAACACCGGGGAGCTGTTTTTT.

The chain couples TRBV29-1 to TRBJ1-1; tentatively, D is TRBD1 (5 bases). V was pared by 6 bases and J by 3 bases, with 11 bases between. The CDR3 covers 12 residues. The germline V gene encodes CDR1 SQVTM and CDR2 ANQGSEA. The CDR3 reads CSVRRGDTEAFF. The CDR3 DNA is TGCAGCGTCCGCAGAGGGGACACTGAAGCTTTCTTT. Complete variable domain (other parts from reference TRBV29-1 and TRBJ1-1): SAVISQKPSRDICQRGTSLTIQCQVDSQVTMMFWYRQQPGQSLTLIATANQGSEATYESGFVIDKFPISRPNLTFSTLTVSNMSPEDSSIYLCSVRRGDTEAFFGQGTRLTVV.

This clonotype has ten or more counts. The chain joins TRBV12-3 or TRBV12-4 to TRBJ1-2, with D unresolved. The length of the CDR3 is 12 residues. The germline V and J ends were trimmed by 6 bases and 8 bases, with 13 bases remaining between them. The CDR3 reads CASRRSFLGYTF. The CDR3 DNA reads as TGTGCCAGCAGGAGGTCCTTTCTGGGCTACACCTTC.

This chain connects TRBV7-2 to TRBJ1-5; D gene unclear. The CDR3 totals 15 residues. The V and J ends lost 5 bases and 4 bases respectively, with 15 bases between them. The germline V gene has CDR1 SGHTA and CDR2 FQGNSA. The CDR3 nucleotides are TGTGCCAGCAGCCCCCACATAATGGGTAATCAGCCCCAGCATTTT. It is translated as CASSPHIMGNQPQHF.

In its sample, this clonotype was seen a few times. V gene TRBV3-1 combines with J gene TRBJ2-1, with 9 positions matching TRBD1. Germline CDR1 LGHDT, CDR2 YNNKEL (reference sequence). Trimming removed 5 bases from V and 8 bases from J; junction bases left unmatched: 7. CDR3 length equals 14 residues. In DNA form, the CDR3 reads TGTGCCAGCAGCTCCCGGGACAGGGCCCATGAGCAGTTCTTC. Translation: CASSSRDRAHEQFF.